The 2 T cell receptor beta chains below were found in one sample sequenced in a study of CD8 T cells in cerebrospinal fluid in Alzheimer's disease. TCRdb derives one entry per CDR3 protein from the 10x single-cell sequencing reads, leaving out DNA. This table holds about 700 distinct CDR3 sequences. The material sequenced was cerebrospinal fluid. These receptors all stem from a human donor with Alzheimer's disease.

This clonotype is medium-sized by frequency. The V and J genes are TRBV19 and TRBJ1-1; TCRdb gives TRBD1 as the D gene, but with no DNA this cannot be confirmed. Germline-derived CDR1 and CDR2 are LNHDA and SQIVND (reference sequence). This CDR3 is 16 amino acids long. The CDR3 is CASSSRQGAPGTEAFF.

Its frequency marks this clonotype as medium-sized. This chain joins TRBV6-1 and TRBJ1-1; TCRdb names TRBD1, which stays unverified in the absence of DNA. Looked up from germline, CDR1 is MNHNS and CDR2 is SASEGT. The CDR3 has 15 residues. CDR3 region: CASSRDRGGESEAFF.